A selection of T cell receptor beta chains follows, all from one sample in a study of blood T cell repertoires in COVID-19. Repertoires were generated with immunoSEQ multiplex PCR, while TCRdb's copy carries only in-frame clones and drops some. The sample includes 360,000 or so clones, roughly four fifths of them seen just once. Sequenced sample: PBMCs or T cells enriched from blood (not recorded which). The source of these receptors is a woman aged 45-59 years who had recovered from COVID-19. Each CDR3 is given with its conserved first and last residue. Fields, in order: D gene, J gene, V gene, clone size, CDR3 DNA, CDR3 protein. A D gene is named only where the DNA matches it firmly. The listing skips clone size in some rows; elsewhere it reads once, few, many or a size class.

>-|TRBJ2-5|TRBV7-8|-
TGTGCCAGCAGCCTAACAGAAGACAGGACAGATCAAGAGACCCAGTACTTC
CASSLTEDRTDQETQYF
>TRBD1|TRBJ1-4|TRBV19|once
TGTGCCAGTACGCGGGACAGGGGGCCGCCGGAGGGAAAACTGTTTTTT
CASTRDRGPPEGKLFF
>TRBD1|TRBJ1-4|TRBV7-9|-
TGTGCCAGCAGCCCCACAGGGGGAGCTGGGGAAAAACTGTTTTTT
CASSPTGGAGEKLFF
>-|TRBJ1-1|TRBV10-3|-
TGTGCCATCAGTGATAGGGCAGGGCGTCCGAACACTGAAGCTTTCTTT
CAISDRAGRPNTEAFF
>-|TRBJ1-1|TRBV30|few
TGTGCCTGGAGTGTATTCGGGGGAGGGGGTGAAGCTTTCTTT
CAWSVFGGGGEAFF
>TRBD1|TRBJ2-5|TRBV27|-
TGTGCCAGCAGTAAGACAGGGGGCTGGCAAGAGACCCAGTACTTC
CASSKTGGWQETQYF
>-|TRBJ1-1|TRBV27|-
TGTGCCAGCAGTAACAGGGCAGAGGGCACTGAAGCTTTCTTT
CASSNRAEGTEAFF
>-|TRBJ2-1|TRBV3-1/TRBV3-2|-
TGTGCCAGCAGCCAAGCGTACGGAGGCAATGAGCAGTTCTTC
CASSQAYGGNEQFF
>-|TRBJ1-1|TRBV30|-
TGTGCCTGGGAGACCGGGGGGGGAAGGACTGAAGCTTTCTTT
CAWETGGGRTEAFF
>-|TRBJ1-3|TRBV19|-
TGTGCCAGTAGTAAATACGGGATTTGGTCTGGAAACACCATATATTTT
CASSKYGIWSGNTIYF
>TRBD1|TRBJ1-3|TRBV19|-
TGTGCCAGTAGTCTAACGACAGGGGCCTCTGGAAACACCATATATTTT
CASSLTTGASGNTIYF
>-|TRBJ2-5|TRBV6-5|-
TGTGCCAGCAGAAAAGGGGGATGGGAGACCCAGTACTTC
CASRKGGWETQYF
>TRBD2|TRBJ2-4|TRBV5-6|-
TGTGCCAGCAGCCCGGCGGGGGGAGGAAACATTCAGTACTTC
CASSPAGGGNIQYF
>-|TRBJ1-2|TRBV27|-
TGTGCCAGCAGTCCGACCGGGAGCATTGGTCTCGGCGGCTACACCTTC
CASSPTGSIGLGGYTF
>TRBD1|TRBJ1-2|TRBV7-2|-
TGTGCCAGCAGCTTACGAGGACACAGGGGGTATGGCTACACCTTC
CASSLRGHRGYGYTF
>-|TRBJ1-3|TRBV5-1|-
TGCGCCAGCAGCTCTCGCTCTGGAAACACCATATATTTT
CASSSRSGNTIYF
>TRBD1|TRBJ1-4|TRBV5-4|-
TGTGCCAGCAGCCCTGGACAGGTCGGAACTAATGAAAAACTGTTTTTT
CASSPGQVGTNEKLFF
>TRBD1|TRBJ1-5|TRBV2|-
TGTGCCAGCAGAGAGACAGGGTCCGGGGTGCGTCAGCCCCAGCATTTT
CASRETGSGVRQPQHF
>-|TRBJ1-5|TRBV19|many
TGTGCCAGTTCTATTCGGACGGGAAATAGCAATCAGCCCCAGCATTTT
CASSIRTGNSNQPQHF
>-|TRBJ1-5|TRBV20-1|once
TGCAGTGCTAGAGATTGGGAGGGCCAGCATTTT
CSARDWEGQHF
>TRBD1|TRBJ2-1|TRBV7-2|-
TGTGCCAGCAGGCCACATGCGGGACAGGTGAGCTCCTACAATGAGCAGTTCTTC
CASRPHAGQVSSYNEQFF
>TRBD2|TRBJ2-5|TRBV3-1/TRBV3-2|-
TGTGCCAGCAGCCATGCCCGGCGAACCGGGGGGGTAGAGACCCAGTACTTC
CASSHARRTGGVETQYF
>TRBD2|TRBJ2-5|TRBV27|-
TGTGCCAGCAGTCGCCTCGGGACTAGCCAAGAGACCCAGTACTTC
CASSRLGTSQETQYF
>TRBD2|TRBJ2-1|TRBV3-1/TRBV3-2|-
TGTGCCAGCAGGGGACTAGCTTCGTACAATGAGCAGTTCTTC
CASRGLASYNEQFF
>TRBD1|TRBJ2-7|TRBV9|-
TGTGCCAGCAGCGTGATCGACGACAGGGGCGAGCAGTACTTC
CASSVIDDRGEQYF
>TRBD1|TRBJ2-1|TRBV7-2|-
TGTGCCAGCAGCTTATTGGGGACAGGGAGTCGGGATGAGCAGTTCTTC
CASSLLGTGSRDEQFF
>TRBD1|TRBJ2-2|TRBV6-5|-
TGTGCCAGCAGCGCCGGGACAGGGGCCACCGGGGAGCTGTTTTTT
CASSAGTGATGELFF
>-|TRBJ2-5|TRBV7-9|-
TGTGCCAGCAGCGCCCTGACTAGAGAGAGGCAAGAGACCCAGTACTTC
CASSALTRERQETQYF
>-|TRBJ2-3|TRBV5-1|-
TGCGCCAGCAGCTTCTCCACATATACGCAGTATTTT
CASSFSTYTQYF
>TRBD1|TRBJ2-2|TRBV5-1|few
TGCGCCAGCAGCTTGCAGGGGGCAGACACCGGGGAGCTGTTTTTT
CASSLQGADTGELFF
>-|TRBJ2-1|TRBV19|-
TGTGCCAGTATGGACTCTACTCTTGGCCCTGAGCAGTTCTTC
CASMDSTLGPEQFF
>TRBD1|TRBJ2-7|TRBV7-9|-
TGTGCCAGCAGCCCAGGACAGGGGGTTTACGAGCAGTACTTC
CASSPGQGVYEQYF
>TRBD1|TRBJ1-2|TRBV5-6|-
TGTGCCAGCAGCTTCAGGACAGGGGTCTATGGCTACACCTTC
CASSFRTGVYGYTF
>-|TRBJ1-3|TRBV5-1|-
TGCGCCAGCAGCGGGGCAGCTAGCTCTGGAAACACCATATATTTT
CASSGAASSGNTIYF
>TRBD2|TRBJ2-1|TRBV11-2|-
TGTGCCAGCAGCTTATTAGGCGGGGGGACCCACAATGAGCAGTTCTTC
CASSLLGGGTHNEQFF
>-|TRBJ1-1|TRBV7-9|-
TGTGCCAGCAGCTCCCGGGGAGACATGAACACTGAAGCTTTCTTT
CASSSRGDMNTEAFF
>TRBD1|TRBJ1-6|TRBV7-3|-
TGTGCCAGCAGCTACCTCGGGACAGGCAATAATTCACCCCTCCACTTT
CASSYLGTGNNSPLHF
>-|TRBJ1-1|TRBV7-6|-
TGTGCCAGCAGCCCTCTGGGGGGAGTGTATGAAGCTTTCTTT
CASSPLGGVYEAFF
>-|TRBJ1-4|TRBV28|-
TGTGCCAGCAGTTCTCCTCAGGTGGCCGGAGAAAAACTGTTTTTT
CASSSPQVAGEKLFF
>-|TRBJ2-7|TRBV5-1|-
TGCGCCAGCACCCCGAGCCCGTCCACCTACGAGCAGTACTTC
CASTPSPSTYEQYF
>-|TRBJ2-2|TRBV11-2|-
TGTGCCAGCAGCTTCCAGGGCTCCGGGGAGCTGTTTTTT
CASSFQGSGELFF
>TRBD1|TRBJ1-1|TRBV6-1|-
TGTGCCAGCAGCGAACAGGGGATGGGGGTGTTCACTGAAGCTTTCTTT
CASSEQGMGVFTEAFF
>TRBD1|TRBJ2-3|TRBV19|-
TGTGCCAGTAGTACAGGGGGCGGTGTCGGTCGAGATACGCAGTATTTT
CASSTGGGVGRDTQYF
>TRBD1|TRBJ1-3|TRBV19|-
TGTGCCAGTAGTATAGAAAGGGGGACAGTCACTGGAAACACCATATATTTT
CASSIERGTVTGNTIYF
>-|TRBJ2-2|TRBV12-3/TRBV12-4|-
TGTGCCAGCAGTACTAGCAGCTCCGGGGAGCTGTTTTTT
CASSTSSSGELFF
>-|TRBJ1-6|TRBV29-1|many
TGCAGCGTTGCCCTGACAGGAGATAATTCACCCCTCCACTTT
CSVALTGDNSPLHF
>TRBD1|TRBJ1-2|TRBV5-1|-
TGCGCCAGCAGCCCGGGACAGGAACCATATGGCTACACCTTC
CASSPGQEPYGYTF
>-|TRBJ2-2|TRBV12-3/TRBV12-4|-
TGTGCCACCTTGACTACCGGGGAGCTGTTTTTT
CATLTTGELFF
>-|TRBJ2-7|TRBV7-9|-
TGTGCCAGCAGCGCCCGCGGCCCCTCCTACGAGCAGTACTTC
CASSARGPSYEQYF
>-|TRBJ1-2|TRBV12-3/TRBV12-4|few
TGTGCCAGCAGTTTCGGGGGGGGTTATGGCTACACCTTC
CASSFGGGYGYTF
>TRBD1|TRBJ1-2|TRBV27|few
TGTGCCAGCAGTTCCGATACAGGGGCCTATGGCTACACCTTC
CASSSDTGAYGYTF
>TRBD1|TRBJ1-6|TRBV18|-
TGTGCCAGCTCACCCCTGCCGGGACAGAGCAGCTCCTATAATTCACCCCTCCACTTT
CASSPLPGQSSSYNSPLHF
>-|TRBJ2-7|TRBV10-3|-
TGTGCCATCAGTGTCGAGGAGGATGCCTACGAGCAGTACTTC
CAISVEEDAYEQYF
>-|TRBJ1-1|TRBV6-2/TRBV6-3|-
TGTGCCAGCAGTTACTCACCAGGGAAGACTGAAGCTTTCTTT
CASSYSPGKTEAFF
>TRBD1|TRBJ2-1|TRBV19|-
TGTGCCAGTAGTATAACAGGGGCTAACAATGAGCAGTTCTTC
CASSITGANNEQFF
>TRBD1|TRBJ2-3|TRBV11-3|-
TGTGCCAGCAGCTTAGGACAGGGACCAGATACGCAGTATTTT
CASSLGQGPDTQYF
>TRBD1|TRBJ2-5|TRBV18|-
TGTGCCAGCTCACCAGGACAGGGGAGAGAGACCCAGTACTTC
CASSPGQGRETQYF
>TRBD1|TRBJ2-2|TRBV27|-
TGTGCCAGCAGTCCCTGGACAGGAGTTAACACCGGGGAGCTGTTTTTT
CASSPWTGVNTGELFF
>TRBD1|TRBJ2-7|TRBV28|-
TGTGCCAGCAGTTTATTCGACCCCGGGACAGGCATTTACGAGCAGTACTTC
CASSLFDPGTGIYEQYF